The TCR beta chain described here comes from a study of T cells in Graves' hyperthyroidism and ophthalmopathy (dated by TCRdb to between 2018 and 2021). About the full investigation: Peripheral blood samples were taken at initial diagnosis, before any treatment was given. A discovery cohort of fewer than 110 patients, about 40 with Graves' ophthalmopathy and fewer than 65 with stable Graves' hyperthyroidism, was used to find distinguishing TCR V-J signatures. Prospective prediction of ophthalmopathy was tested in an independent validation cohort consisting of 18 to 20 hyperthyroidism patients and about 17 patients who later progressed to ophthalmopathy. For training and testing, the approximately 92 patients in the discovery cohort were randomly divided in a 7:3 ratio. In six Graves' hyperthyroidism patients, the study also compared T-cell repertoires from thyroid tissue with T-cell repertoires from blood. Following sampling, methimazole starting at 30 mg daily was given to hyperthyroidism patients, and high-dose intravenous methylprednisolone was given to ophthalmopathy patients. According to the paper, TCR Vbeta CDR3 sequencing was carried out on 135 peripheral blood samples, which came from 40 to 45 ophthalmopathy, roughly 75 hyperthyroidism and roughly 17 progressor patients. General study outcomes and caveats: Ophthalmopathy was separated from stable hyperthyroidism by a 13 V-J signature model, with approximately 86% sensitivity and roughly 81% specificity obtained in cross-validation and 80%/75% obtained in testing. Most expanded thyroid clonotypes (frequency above 0.001) were also detected in blood, a finding suggesting that blood repertoires may reflect thyroid immune responses. Sample size was not statistically predetermined, and investigators were not blinded to group allocation. In validation, progression to ophthalmopathy was predicted by the model with almost 71% sensitivity and nearly 75% specificity, a median of approximately 6.5 months before onset.

The table lists this clonotype with many counts. Which antigen it targets is not known. No base quality information exists; no much larger clone differs at one position. In the ophthalmopathy patients, disease was moderately to severely active, with a Clinical Activity Score of 3 or more, a NOSPECS grade of 4 or more, and a duration of less than 3 months. Exclusion was applied to patients with uncontrolled infections, other autoimmune diseases, pregnancy or lactation. Clinical symptoms, serum thyroxine and TRAb, thyroid ultrasound, and orbital computed tomography formed the basis for the diagnoses. PBMCs were separated from about 10 ml of fresh peripheral blood using Ficoll-Paque density gradient centrifugation. Total RNA was extracted with Trizol reagent, and quality was checked on an Agilent 2100 Bioanalyzer. The TCR beta CDR3 regions were amplified from the RNA transcripts. The TCR CDR3 was subjected to a first round of RT-PCR using the HTBI primer set and the Qiagen OneStep RT-PCR kit. A second multiplex PCR round built the libraries, followed by size selection and purification. Paired-end sequencing of the libraries was performed with 100 bp reads on an Illumina HiSeq2000. The source study handled its data this way. SOAPnuke was used to process the raw data, removing reads that contained adapters or uncalled bases, had a mean Phred below 15, or lacked an exact match to the constant primer or identifier. COPE v1.2.5 was used to merge high-quality paired reads, and clonotypes were defined as unique nucleotide sequences. MiTCR v1.1 was used to align the clonotypes against IMGT TRBV, TRBD and TRBJ reference segments. Only V-J combinations with frequency above 0.0001, covering about 99% of repertoires, were analysed. A TCS score was defined as the ratio between F50 (clonal expansion) and ExV (chaos), using BLOSUM62-based TCRdist between CDR3 peptides within each V-J. Welch's t-statistics and random forest reduced 500 to 650 V-J features to fewer than 15, which were used in a naive Bayes classifier (R e1071). TCRdb reran the public reads through fastp at Q25 and MiXCR, keeping productive beta chains. One record per CDR3 amino acid sequence lists the most common genes and DNA. The V and J calls come from TCRdb's annotation, not from the publication. A total of fewer than 500,000 distinct CDR3 sequences appear in this sample, around 13% of them only once. The ten largest clones add up to about 18% of the sample.

A distance of 16 bases separates the germline ends of V and J, which lose 2 bases and 4 bases respectively. Inclusive of the bounding cysteine and phenylalanine, the CDR3 is 16 residues long. Of the read, only the CDR3 DNA is kept; its 48 bases are in frame from base 1. CDR1 and CDR2, per the germline V gene, are SGHAT and FQNNGV. The sequencing sample was made of blood. Rearrangement joined TRBV11-2 to TRBJ2-3; TRBD1 could be the D gene, as 5 bases match. This TCR was recovered from a woman in her twenties or thirties with Graves' ophthalmopathy. CDR3 reads: CASSLRGTGWADTQYF. The DNA sequence is given as TGTGCCAGCAGCTTAAGGGGAACTGGTTGGGCAGATACGCAGTATTTT.